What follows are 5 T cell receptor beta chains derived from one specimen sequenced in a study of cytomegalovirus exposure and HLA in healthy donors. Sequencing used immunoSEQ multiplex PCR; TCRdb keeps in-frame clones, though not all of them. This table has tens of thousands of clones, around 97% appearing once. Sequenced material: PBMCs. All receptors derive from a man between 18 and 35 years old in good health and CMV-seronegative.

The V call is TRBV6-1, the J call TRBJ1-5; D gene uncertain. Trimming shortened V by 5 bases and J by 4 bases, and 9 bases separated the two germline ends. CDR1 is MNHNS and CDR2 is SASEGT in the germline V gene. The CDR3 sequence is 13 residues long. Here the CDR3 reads CASSKNLNQPQHF. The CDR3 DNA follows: TGTGCCAGCAGTAAAAACCTAAATCAGCCCCAGCATTTT.

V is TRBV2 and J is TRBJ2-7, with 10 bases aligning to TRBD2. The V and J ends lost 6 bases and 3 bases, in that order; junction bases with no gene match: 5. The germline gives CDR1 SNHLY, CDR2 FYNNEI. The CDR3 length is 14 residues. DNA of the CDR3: TGTGCCAGCAGCCAAGGACTAGCGGACTACGAGCAGTACTTC. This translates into CASSQGLADYEQYF.

CDR3 sequence: CASSTTGDGYTF. The CDR3 DNA follows: TGTGCCAGCAGCACAACAGGGGATGGCTACACCTTC. This chain uses TRBV6-5 with TRBJ1-2, with TRBD1 identical over 7 bases. This CDR3 contains 12 residues. The germline V gene encodes CDR1 MNHEY and CDR2 SVGAGI. V was clipped by 6 bases and J by 6 bases; unmatched bases: 4.

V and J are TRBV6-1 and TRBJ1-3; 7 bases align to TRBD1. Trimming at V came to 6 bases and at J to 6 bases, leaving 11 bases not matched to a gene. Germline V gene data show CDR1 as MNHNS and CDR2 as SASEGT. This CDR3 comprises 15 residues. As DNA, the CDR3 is TGTGCCAGCAGCCTTCGACAGGGCAGCGCAAACACCATATATTTT. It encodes CASSLRQGSANTIYF.

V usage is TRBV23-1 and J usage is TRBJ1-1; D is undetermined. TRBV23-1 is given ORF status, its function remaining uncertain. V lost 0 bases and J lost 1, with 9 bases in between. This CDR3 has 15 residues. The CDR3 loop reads CASSQSSHENTEAFF. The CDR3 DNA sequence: TGCGCCAGCAGTCAATCTAGCCATGAGAACACTGAAGCTTTCTTT.